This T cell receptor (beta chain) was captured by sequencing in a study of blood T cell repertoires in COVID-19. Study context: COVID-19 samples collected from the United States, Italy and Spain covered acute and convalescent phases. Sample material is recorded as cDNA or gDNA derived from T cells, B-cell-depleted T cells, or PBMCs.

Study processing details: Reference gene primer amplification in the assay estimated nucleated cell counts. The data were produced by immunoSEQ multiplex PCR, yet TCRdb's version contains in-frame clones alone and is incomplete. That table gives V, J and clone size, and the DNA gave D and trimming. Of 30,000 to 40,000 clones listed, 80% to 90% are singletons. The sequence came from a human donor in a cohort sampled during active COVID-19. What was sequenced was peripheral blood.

For the CDR3, the DNA is TGTGCCAGCCGATATAGTACCGGGTCAGCCTACGAGCAGTACTTC. This codes for CASRYSTGSAYEQYF. The chain recombines TRBV2 with TRBJ2-7, with D uncertain. Between the trimmed V and J ends, which lost 8 bases and 2 bases, there was a span of 19 bases. Germline assignment: CDR1 SNHLY and CDR2 FYNNEI. The CDR3 loop spans 15 amino acids.